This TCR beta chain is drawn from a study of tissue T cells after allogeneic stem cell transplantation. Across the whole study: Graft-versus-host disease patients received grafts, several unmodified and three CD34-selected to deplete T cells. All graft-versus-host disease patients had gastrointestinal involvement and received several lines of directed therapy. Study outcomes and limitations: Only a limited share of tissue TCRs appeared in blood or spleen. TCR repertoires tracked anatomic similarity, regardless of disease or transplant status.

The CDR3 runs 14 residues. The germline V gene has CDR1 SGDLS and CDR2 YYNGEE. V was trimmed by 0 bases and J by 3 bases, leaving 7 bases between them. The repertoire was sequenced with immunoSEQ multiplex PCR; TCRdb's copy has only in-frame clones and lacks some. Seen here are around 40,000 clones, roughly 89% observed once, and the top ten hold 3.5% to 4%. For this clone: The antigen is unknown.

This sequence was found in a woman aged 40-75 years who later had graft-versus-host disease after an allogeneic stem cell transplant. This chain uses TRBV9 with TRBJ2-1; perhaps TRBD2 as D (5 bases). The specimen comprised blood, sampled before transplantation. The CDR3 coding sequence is TGTGCCAGCAGCGTAGGGGGAGTCTACAATGAGCAGTTCTTC. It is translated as CASSVGGVYNEQFF.